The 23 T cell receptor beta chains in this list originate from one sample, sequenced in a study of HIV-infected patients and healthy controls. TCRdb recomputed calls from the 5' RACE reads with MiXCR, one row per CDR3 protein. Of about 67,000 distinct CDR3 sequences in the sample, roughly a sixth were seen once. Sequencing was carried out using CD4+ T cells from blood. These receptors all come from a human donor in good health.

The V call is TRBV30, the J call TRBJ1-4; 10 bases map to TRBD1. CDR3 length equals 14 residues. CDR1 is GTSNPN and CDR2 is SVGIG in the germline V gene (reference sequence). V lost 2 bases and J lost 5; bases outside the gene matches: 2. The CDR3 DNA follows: TGTGCCTGGAGTTGGGGACAGGGGAATGAAAAACTGTTTTTT. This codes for CAWSWGQGNEKLFF.

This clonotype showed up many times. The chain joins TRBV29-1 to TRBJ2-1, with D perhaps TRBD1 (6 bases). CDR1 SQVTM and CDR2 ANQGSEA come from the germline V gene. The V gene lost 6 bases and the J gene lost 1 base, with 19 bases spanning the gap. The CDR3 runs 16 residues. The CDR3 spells CSVPRWGRGSYNEQFF. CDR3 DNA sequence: TGCAGCGTCCCAAGGTGGGGGCGAGGGTCCTACAATGAGCAGTTCTTC.

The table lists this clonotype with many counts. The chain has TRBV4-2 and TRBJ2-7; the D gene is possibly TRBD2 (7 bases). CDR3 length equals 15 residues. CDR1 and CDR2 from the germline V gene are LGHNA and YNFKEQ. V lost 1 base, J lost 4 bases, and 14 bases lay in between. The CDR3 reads CASSQVGGGSYEQYF. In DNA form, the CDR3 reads TGTGCCAGCAGCCAAGTAGGGGGAGGGTCATACGAGCAGTACTTC.

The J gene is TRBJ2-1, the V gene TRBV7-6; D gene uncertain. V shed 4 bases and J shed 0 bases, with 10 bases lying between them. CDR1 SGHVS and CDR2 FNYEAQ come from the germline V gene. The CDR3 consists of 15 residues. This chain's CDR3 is CASSSAQSSYNEQFF. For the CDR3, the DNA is TGTGCCAGCAGCTCAGCACAGAGCTCCTACAATGAGCAGTTCTTC.

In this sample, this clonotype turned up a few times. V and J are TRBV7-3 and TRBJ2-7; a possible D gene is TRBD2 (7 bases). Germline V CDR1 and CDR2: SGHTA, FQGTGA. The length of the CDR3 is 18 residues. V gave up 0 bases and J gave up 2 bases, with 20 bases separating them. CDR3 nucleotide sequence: TGTGCCAGCAGCTTAACAGGGGGGGCAGCGGGAAAACCCTACGAGCAGTACTTC. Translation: CASSLTGGAAGKPYEQYF.

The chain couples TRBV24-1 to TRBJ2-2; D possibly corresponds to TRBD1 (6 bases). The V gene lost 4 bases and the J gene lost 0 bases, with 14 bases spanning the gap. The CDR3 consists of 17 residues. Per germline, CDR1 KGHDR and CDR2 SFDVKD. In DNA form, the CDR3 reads TGTGCCACCAGTGACCGTGACAGGTTTGCGAACACCGGGGAGCTGTTTTTT. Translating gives CATSDRDRFANTGELFF.

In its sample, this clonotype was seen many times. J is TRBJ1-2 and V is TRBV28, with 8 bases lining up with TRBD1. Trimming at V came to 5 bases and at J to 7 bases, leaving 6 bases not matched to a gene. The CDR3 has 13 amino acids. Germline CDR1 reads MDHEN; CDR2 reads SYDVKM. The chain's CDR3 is CASSKQGGGGYTF. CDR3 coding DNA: TGTGCCAGCAGTAAACAGGGGGGCGGTGGCTACACCTTC.

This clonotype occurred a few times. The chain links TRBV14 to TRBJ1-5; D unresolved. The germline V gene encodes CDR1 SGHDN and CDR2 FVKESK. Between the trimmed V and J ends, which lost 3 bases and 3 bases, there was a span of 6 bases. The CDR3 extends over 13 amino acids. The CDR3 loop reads CASSHDFNQPQHF. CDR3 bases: TGTGCCAGCAGCCACGATTTCAATCAGCCCCAGCATTTT.

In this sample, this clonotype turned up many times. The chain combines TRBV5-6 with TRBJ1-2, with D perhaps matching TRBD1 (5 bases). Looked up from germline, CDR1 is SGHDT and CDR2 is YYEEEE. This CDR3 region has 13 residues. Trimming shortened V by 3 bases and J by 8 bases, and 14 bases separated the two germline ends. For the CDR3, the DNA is TGTGCCAGCAGCTCCAGGACATCTCGCGGCTACACCTTC. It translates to CASSSRTSRGYTF. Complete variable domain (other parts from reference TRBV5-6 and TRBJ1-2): DAGVTQSPTHLIKTRGQQVTLRCSPKSGHDTVSWYQQALGQGPQFIFQYYEEEERQRGNFPDRFSGHQFPNYSSELNVNALLLGDSALYLCASSSRTSRGYTFGSGTRLTVV.

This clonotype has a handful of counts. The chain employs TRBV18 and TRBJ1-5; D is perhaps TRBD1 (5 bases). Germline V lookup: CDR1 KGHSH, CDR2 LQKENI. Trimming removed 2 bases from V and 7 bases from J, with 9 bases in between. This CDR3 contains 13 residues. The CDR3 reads CASSPSGRQPQHF. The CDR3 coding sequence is TGTGCCAGCTCACCATCAGGGCGGCAGCCCCAGCATTTT.

For the CDR3, the DNA is TGTGCCAGCAGTTTATTAACTGGGGCGGAAGAGACCCAGTACTTC. Protein: CASSLLTGAEETQYF. The V and J genes are TRBV28 and TRBJ2-5; D is possibly TRBD1 (5 bases). Per germline, CDR1 MDHEN and CDR2 SYDVKM. V was pared by 1 base and J by 3 bases, with 12 bases between. The CDR3 has 15 amino acids.

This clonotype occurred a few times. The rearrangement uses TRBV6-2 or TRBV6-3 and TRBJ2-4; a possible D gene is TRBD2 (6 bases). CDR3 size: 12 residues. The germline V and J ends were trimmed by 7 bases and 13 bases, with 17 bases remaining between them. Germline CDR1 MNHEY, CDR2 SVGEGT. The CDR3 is CASMKEGRQQYF. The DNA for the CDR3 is TGTGCCAGCATGAAGGAGGGACGCCAACAGTACTTC.

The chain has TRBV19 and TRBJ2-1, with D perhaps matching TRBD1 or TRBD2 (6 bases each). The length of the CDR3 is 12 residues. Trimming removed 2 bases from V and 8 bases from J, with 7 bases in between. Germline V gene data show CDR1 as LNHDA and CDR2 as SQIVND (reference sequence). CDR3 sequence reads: CASSIRGDEQFF. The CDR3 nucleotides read TGTGCCAGTAGTATAAGGGGGGATGAGCAGTTCTTC.

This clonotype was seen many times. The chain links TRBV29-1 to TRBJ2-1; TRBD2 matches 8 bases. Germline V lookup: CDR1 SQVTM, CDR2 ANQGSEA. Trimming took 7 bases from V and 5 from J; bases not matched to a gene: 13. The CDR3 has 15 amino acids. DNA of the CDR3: TGCAGCGCCGCCTCCGGACTAGCCTACAACAATGAGCAGTTCTTC. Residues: CSAASGLAYNNEQFF.

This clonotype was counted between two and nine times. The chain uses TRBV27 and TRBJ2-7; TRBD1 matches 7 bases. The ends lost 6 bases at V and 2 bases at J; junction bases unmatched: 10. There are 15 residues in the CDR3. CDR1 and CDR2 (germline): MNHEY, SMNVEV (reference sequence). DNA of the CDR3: TGTGCCAGCAGAGCAATGACAGGGCCTACCTACGAGCAGTACTTC. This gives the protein CASRAMTGPTYEQYF.

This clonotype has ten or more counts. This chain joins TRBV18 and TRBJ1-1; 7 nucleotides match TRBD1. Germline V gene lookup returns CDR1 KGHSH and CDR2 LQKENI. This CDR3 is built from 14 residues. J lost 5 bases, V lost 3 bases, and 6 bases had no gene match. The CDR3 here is CASSPGQSETEAFF. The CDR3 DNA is TGTGCCAGCTCACCGGGACAGAGTGAGACTGAAGCTTTCTTT.

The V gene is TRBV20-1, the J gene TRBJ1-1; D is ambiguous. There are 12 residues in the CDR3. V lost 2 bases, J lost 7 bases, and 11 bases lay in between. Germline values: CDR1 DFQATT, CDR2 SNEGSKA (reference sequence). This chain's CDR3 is CSARPPSYEAFF. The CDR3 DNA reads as TGCAGTGCTAGACCCCCTAGCTATGAAGCTTTCTTT.

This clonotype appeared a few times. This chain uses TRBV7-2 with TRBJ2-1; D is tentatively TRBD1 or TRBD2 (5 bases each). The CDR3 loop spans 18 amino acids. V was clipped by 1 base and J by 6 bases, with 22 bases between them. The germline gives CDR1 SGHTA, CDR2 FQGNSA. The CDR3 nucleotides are TGTGCCAGCAGCTTAGACCCGCCCAGGGCGGGTGACGGCAATGAGCAGTTCTTC. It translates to CASSLDPPRAGDGNEQFF.

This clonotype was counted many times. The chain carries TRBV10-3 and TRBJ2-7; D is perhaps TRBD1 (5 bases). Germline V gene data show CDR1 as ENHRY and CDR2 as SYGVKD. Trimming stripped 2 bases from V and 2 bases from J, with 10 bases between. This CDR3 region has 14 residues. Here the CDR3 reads CAISEAGSPYEQYF. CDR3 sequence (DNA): TGTGCCATCAGTGAGGCAGGGTCTCCCTACGAGCAGTACTTC.

The CDR3 bases are TGTGCCAGCAGCTTAGGCGGGACAAAAGCTTTCTTT. Protein sequence: CASSLGGTKAFF. This chain joins TRBV7-2 and TRBJ1-1; D may be TRBD1 (6 bases). This CDR3 has 12 residues. In germline, CDR1 is SGHTA, CDR2 FQGNSA. V lost 1 base and J lost 9, with 9 bases in between.

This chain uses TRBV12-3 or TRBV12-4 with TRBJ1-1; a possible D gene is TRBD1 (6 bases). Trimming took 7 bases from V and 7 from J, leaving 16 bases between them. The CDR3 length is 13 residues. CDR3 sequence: CASTLTGPGEAFF. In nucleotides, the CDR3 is TGTGCCAGCACCCTAACAGGGCCCGGTGAAGCTTTCTTT.

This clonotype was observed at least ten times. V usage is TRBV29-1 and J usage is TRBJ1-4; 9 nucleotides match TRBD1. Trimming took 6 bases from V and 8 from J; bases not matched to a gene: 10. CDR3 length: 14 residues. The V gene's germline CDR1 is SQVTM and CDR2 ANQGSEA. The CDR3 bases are TGCAGCGTCGGACCGACAGGGGGTCGGGAAAAACTGTTTTTT. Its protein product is CSVGPTGGREKLFF.

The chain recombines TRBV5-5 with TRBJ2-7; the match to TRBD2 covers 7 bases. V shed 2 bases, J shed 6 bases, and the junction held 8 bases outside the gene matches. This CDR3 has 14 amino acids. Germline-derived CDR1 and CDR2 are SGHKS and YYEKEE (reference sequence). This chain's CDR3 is CASSFPGLRGEQYF. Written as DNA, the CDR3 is TGTGCCAGCAGCTTTCCGGGACTAAGGGGCGAGCAGTACTTC.